This T cell receptor (beta chain) was sequenced in a study of cytomegalovirus exposure and HLA in healthy donors. PCR employed 60 Vbeta and 13 Jbeta primers. Method: immunoSEQ multiplex PCR; TCRdb's copy keeps in-frame clones and lacks some. The sample carries tens of thousands of clones, around four fifths recorded once. Germline CDR1 and CDR2: MDHEN and SYDVKM. The length of the CDR3 is 17 residues. J was trimmed by 3 bases and V by 4 bases; bases with no gene match: 9. The receptor was derived from a male donor in good health and CMV-seropositive. The sample comprised PBMCs. This chain links TRBV28 with TRBJ2-4, with TRBD1 identical over 10 bases. Here the CDR3 DNA reads TGTGCCAGCAGTTCGGGACAGGGGAATTTGGGCAAAAACATTCAGTACTTC. It encodes CASSSGQGNLGKNIQYF.